Sequencing of this T cell receptor beta chain was carried out in a study of OX40 agonist ivuxolimab in advanced cancers. Across the study: Patients were dosed intravenously with ivuxolimab at 0.01 to 10 mg/kg every 2 weeks. A diagnosis of hepatocellular carcinoma, melanoma, renal cell or head and neck cancer was present in dose-escalation patients. Subjects had a mean age of roughly 60 years, with a range of roughly 23 to 79; around 80% were male.

TCRdb keeps only in-frame clones here, not all; method: immunoSEQ multiplex PCR. The sample carries roughly 93,000 clones, 84% recorded once. Blood sampling took place at baseline, cycle 4 day 1, and cycle 7 day 1. From germline, CDR1 is MNHEY and CDR2 SMNVEV (reference sequence). Between the trimmed V and J ends, which lost 3 bases and 0 bases, there was a span of 10 bases. This CDR3 has 15 amino acids. The receptor comes from an adult with an advanced solid tumor such as melanoma, head and neck, liver or kidney cancer. This chain links TRBV27 with TRBJ2-3; D gene uncertain. This specimen consisted of CD4+ or CD8+ T cells sorted from blood, obtained in a trial of the OX40 agonist ivuxolimab. In nucleotides, the CDR3 is TGTGCCAGCAGTTTGTGGCAATCTAGCACAGATACGCAGTATTTT. Translated, it gives CASSLWQSSTDTQYF.